This T cell receptor beta chain was sequenced during a study of blood T cell repertoires in COVID-19. The assay was immunoSEQ multiplex PCR, and TCRdb's table has in-frame clones only and misses some. This table has 200,000 to 250,000 clones, approximately 85% appearing once. Losses at the gene ends were 5 bases for V and 9 bases for J; bases not matched to a gene: 10. Germline V CDR1 and CDR2: SGHRS, YFSETQ. The CDR3 is 15 residues long. Sequencing was done on a sample of peripheral blood. V and J are TRBV5-1 and TRBJ1-6; TRBD1 agrees at 8 bases. The receptor was derived from a woman at least 80 years old with COVID-19, enrolled during active disease. DNA for the CDR3: TGCGCCAGCAGAGTACAGGGGGATTTGAGTTCACCCCTCCACTTT. This translates into CASRVQGDLSSPLHF.